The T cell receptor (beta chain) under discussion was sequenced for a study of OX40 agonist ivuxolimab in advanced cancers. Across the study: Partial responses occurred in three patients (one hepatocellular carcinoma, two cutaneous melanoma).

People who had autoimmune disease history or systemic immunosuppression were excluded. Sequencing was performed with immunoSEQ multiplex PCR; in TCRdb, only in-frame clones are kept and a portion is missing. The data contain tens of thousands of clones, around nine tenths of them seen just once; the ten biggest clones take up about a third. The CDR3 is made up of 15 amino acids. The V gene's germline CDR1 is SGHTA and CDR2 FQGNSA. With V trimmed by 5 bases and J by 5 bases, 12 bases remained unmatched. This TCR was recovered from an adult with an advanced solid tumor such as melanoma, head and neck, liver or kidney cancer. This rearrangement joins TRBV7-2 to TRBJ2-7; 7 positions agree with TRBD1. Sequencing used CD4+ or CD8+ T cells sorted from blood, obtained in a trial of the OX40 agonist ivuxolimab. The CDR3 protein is CASSPPTGEINEQYF. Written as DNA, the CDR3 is TGTGCCAGCAGCCCCCCTACAGGGGAAATTAACGAGCAGTACTTC.